This entry is about one T cell receptor (beta chain). Profiled with immunoSEQ multiplex PCR; TCRdb holds only in-frame clones, not every one. This sample yields roughly 120,000 clones, of which roughly nine tenths are seen a single time; 1.1% belongs to the top ten. CDR1 and CDR2 from the germline V gene are MNHNS and SASEGT. V shed 11 bases and J shed 7 bases, with 12 bases lying between them. CDR3 length equals 10 residues. The data are from a study of control samples from healthy donors and cancer patients. This clonotype was obtained from a woman between 50 and 59 years old with colorectal cancer. This chain uses TRBV6-1 with TRBJ2-7; TRBD2 might be the D (5 bases). Sequencing was carried out using PBMCs. The chain's CDR3 is CAAGRGEQYF. CDR3 in DNA: TGTGCCGCCGGCCGGGGAGAGCAGTACTTC.